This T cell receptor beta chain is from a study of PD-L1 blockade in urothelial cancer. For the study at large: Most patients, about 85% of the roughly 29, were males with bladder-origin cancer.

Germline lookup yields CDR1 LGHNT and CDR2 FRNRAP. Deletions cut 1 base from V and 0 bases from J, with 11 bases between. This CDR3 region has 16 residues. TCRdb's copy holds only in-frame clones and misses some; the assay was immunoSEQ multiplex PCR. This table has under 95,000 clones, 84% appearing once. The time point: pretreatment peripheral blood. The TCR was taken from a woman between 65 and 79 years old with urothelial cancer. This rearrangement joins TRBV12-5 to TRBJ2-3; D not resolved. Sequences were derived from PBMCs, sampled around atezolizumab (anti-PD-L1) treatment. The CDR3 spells CASGLALSASTDTQYF. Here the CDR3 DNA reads TGTGCTAGTGGTTTGGCCCTAAGCGCCAGCACAGATACGCAGTATTTT.